The 17 T cell receptor beta chains given below trace back to one sample, sequenced in a study of T cell responses to AZD1222 COVID-19 vaccine. Clones were sequenced by immunoSEQ multiplex PCR, and TCRdb holds only the in-frame ones, with some missing. The sample holds approximately 100,000 clones, 86% seen once. Source: peripheral blood, taken on day 0 of AZD1222 vaccination. The receptors originated from an adult in good health.

The sample holds a few counts of this clone. Compared with germline, one end of the junction differs, possibly owing to a read error. The V call is TRBV2, the J call TRBJ1-2, with 7 bases matching TRBD1. The germline CDR1 and CDR2 sequences are SNHLY and FYNNEI. The CDR3 is made up of 11 amino acids. CDR3 region: CASSEKGTVIF. In DNA, the CDR3 is TGTGCCAGCAGTGAAAAGGGGACAGTAATCTTC. The full variable domain, its missing parts supplied by reference TRBV2 and TRBJ1-2, is EPEVTQTPSHQVTQMGQEVILRCVPISNHLYFYWYRQILGQKVEFLVSFYNNEISEKSEIFDDQFSVERPDGSNFTLKIRSTKLEDSAMYFCASSEKGTVIFGSGTRLTVV.

This chain uses TRBV20-1 with TRBJ2-1; 7 bases fit TRBD1. The V segment lost 5 bases and the J segment 3 bases; nucleotides outside the gene matches: 13. CDR3 length: 16 residues. Germline CDR1 DFQATT, CDR2 SNEGSKA (reference sequence). CDR3 amino acids: CSAGGGPGQNYNEQFF. The CDR3, as DNA: TGCAGTGCTGGTGGCGGACCGGGACAGAACTACAATGAGCAGTTCTTC.

The chain combines TRBV20-1 with TRBJ1-5; D might be TRBD1 (5 bases). Germline lookup yields CDR1 DFQATT and CDR2 SNEGSKA (reference sequence). The V end lost 3 bases, the J end lost 1 base, and 13 bases lay between the germline ends. The CDR3 length is 15 residues. CDR3 in amino acids: CSASRGVESNQPQHF. In DNA form, the CDR3 reads TGCAGTGCTAGTCGGGGGGTTGAGAGCAATCAGCCCCAGCATTTT.

The chain uses TRBV30 and TRBJ2-1, with D maybe TRBD2 (5 bases). This CDR3 spans 13 amino acids. Germline CDR1 GTSNPN, CDR2 SVGIG (reference sequence). With 3 bases removed from V and 6 bases from J, the gap between germline ends came to 12 bases. Here the CDR3 reads CAWRSGYTNEQFF. In DNA, the CDR3 is TGTGCCTGGAGGAGCGGATACACCAATGAGCAGTTCTTC.

The sample holds a few counts of this clone. The chain carries TRBV2 and TRBJ1-1, with TRBD1 as a possible D gene (5 bases). Trimming removed 7 bases at V and 4 bases at J, with 10 bases between. Germline CDR1 and CDR2: SNHLY and FYNNEI. The CDR3 is made up of 12 amino acids. CDR3 sequence reads: CASKPGGTEAFF. In nucleotides, the CDR3 is TGTGCCAGCAAACCGGGGGGCACTGAAGCTTTCTTT.

V usage is TRBV7-9 and J usage is TRBJ2-5; the D call may be TRBD1 or TRBD2 (5 bases each). V was trimmed by 5 bases and J by 5 bases, leaving 18 bases between them. Germline CDR1 and CDR2: SEHNR and FQNEAQ (reference sequence). The CDR3 length is 15 residues. CDR3 nucleotides: TGTGCCAGCAGCCAGCGAGAGGGGTGGCGGGAGACCCAGTACTTC. It yields the protein CASSQREGWRETQYF.

This chain connects TRBV13 to TRBJ2-3; D is perhaps TRBD2 (6 bases). Germline assignment: CDR1 PRHDT and CDR2 FYEKMQ (reference sequence). The CDR3 totals 16 residues. V lost 5 bases and J 1 base, leaving 16 bases between the germline ends. The CDR3 coding sequence is TGTGCCAGCAGCGGGATGGGGGGAGAGGGCACAGATACGCAGTATTTT. It encodes CASSGMGGEGTDTQYF.

The chain joins TRBV4-3 to TRBJ1-3; 7 bases match TRBD1. Germline loops: CDR1 LGHNA, CDR2 YSLEER. The CDR3 is 19 residues long. After removal of 0 bases from V and 0 bases from J, the junction contained 11 bases not matched to a gene. The CDR3 DNA is TGCGCCAGCAGCCAAGATTTCTTGGGACAGCAACCCTCTGGAAACACCATATATTTT. Its protein is CASSQDFLGQQPSGNTIYF.

The J gene is TRBJ2-1, the V gene TRBV6-5; TRBD2 aligns across 11 bases. Trimming took 6 bases from V and 7 from J; bases not matched to a gene: 8. The CDR3 is 15 amino acids. Looked up from germline, CDR1 is MNHEY and CDR2 is SVGAGI. The CDR3 DNA reads as TGTGCCAGCAGCCTTGGGTTAGCGGGAGGGAATGAGCAGTTCTTC. Encoded protein: CASSLGLAGGNEQFF.

The rearrangement links TRBV28 to TRBJ1-6; 7 bases agree with TRBD1. CDR1 MDHEN and CDR2 SYDVKM come from the germline V gene. This CDR3 contains 15 residues. V dropped 4 bases and J dropped 8; count of bases not matched to a gene: 8. Here the CDR3 reads CASSSDRARYSPLHF. The CDR3 bases are TGTGCCAGCAGTTCTGACAGGGCGCGATATTCACCCCTCCACTTT.

The chain carries TRBV19 and TRBJ2-3, with D possibly being TRBD1 or TRBD2 (5 bases each). Germline V gene sequence: CDR1 LNHDA, CDR2 SQIVND (reference sequence). V dropped 0 bases and J dropped 0 bases, with 7 bases sitting between them. The CDR3 is made up of 15 amino acids. CDR3: CASSIDGGSTDTQYF. The DNA for the CDR3 is TGTGCCAGTAGTATAGATGGGGGAAGCACAGATACGCAGTATTTT.

The chain is built from TRBV7-2 and TRBJ2-7; 9 bases agree with TRBD2. Germline CDR1 and CDR2: SGHTA and FQGNSA. V dropped 4 bases and J dropped 11; count of bases not matched to a gene: 9. This CDR3 region has 13 residues. CDR3 sequence: CASSSNSGRGKYF. Written as DNA, the CDR3 is TGTGCCAGCAGCTCCAATAGCGGGAGAGGGAAGTACTTC.

V gene TRBV5-1 combines with J gene TRBJ1-2; the D gene is possibly TRBD1 (6 bases). CDR3 length: 15 residues. V lost 4 bases, J lost 3 bases, and 16 bases lay in between. CDR1 is SGHRS, CDR2 YFSETQ, per germline. In DNA form, the CDR3 reads TGCGCCAGCAGCACCCAGACGACAGGTGACTATGGCTACACCTTC. Translated: CASSTQTTGDYGYTF. The variable domain in full, completed from reference TRBV5-1 and TRBJ1-2, reads KAGVTQTPRYLIKTRGQQVTLSCSPISGHRSVSWYQQTPGQGLQFLFEYFSETQRNKGNFPGRFSGRQFSNSRSEMNVSTLELGDSALYLCASSTQTTGDYGYTFGSGTRLTVV.

This clone was seen just once. This chain links TRBV5-1 with TRBJ2-2; tentatively, D is TRBD1 or TRBD2 (5 bases each). CDR3 length equals 11 residues. From germline, CDR1 is SGHRS and CDR2 YFSETQ. V shed 6 bases and J shed 13 bases, with 13 bases lying between them. As DNA, the CDR3 is TGCGCCAGCACTGAGGGGCCCGGGCTGTTTTTT. This codes for CASTEGPGLFF.

J is TRBJ1-5 and V is TRBV28; weak D call: TRBD1 (5 bases). V was cut by 5 bases and J by 2 bases, with 10 bases left in between. The CDR3 loop spans 14 amino acids. Germline V CDR1 and CDR2: MDHEN, SYDVKM. The CDR3: CASSPRVGNQPQHF. In nucleotides, the CDR3 is TGTGCCAGCAGTCCCAGGGTCGGCAATCAGCCCCAGCATTTT.

This clone has just one count. The genes are TRBV5-6 and TRBJ2-2; D remains unclear. The CDR3 consists of 16 residues. In germline, CDR1 is SGHDT, CDR2 YYEEEE. The V gene lost 4 bases and the J gene lost 0 bases, with 13 bases spanning the gap. DNA for the CDR3: TGTGCCAGCAGCCGGATATACGGGTCGAACACCGGGGAGCTGTTTTTT. This encodes CASSRIYGSNTGELFF.

This chain links TRBV4-3 with TRBJ1-2; D might be TRBD1 (5 bases). Germline lookup yields CDR1 LGHNA and CDR2 YSLEER. V was trimmed by 0 bases and J by 4 bases, leaving 12 bases between them. The CDR3 contains 15 residues. The DNA of the CDR3 is TGCGCCAGCAGCCAAGATCGGGGGGAATCCTATGGCTACACCTTC. Protein product: CASSQDRGESYGYTF.